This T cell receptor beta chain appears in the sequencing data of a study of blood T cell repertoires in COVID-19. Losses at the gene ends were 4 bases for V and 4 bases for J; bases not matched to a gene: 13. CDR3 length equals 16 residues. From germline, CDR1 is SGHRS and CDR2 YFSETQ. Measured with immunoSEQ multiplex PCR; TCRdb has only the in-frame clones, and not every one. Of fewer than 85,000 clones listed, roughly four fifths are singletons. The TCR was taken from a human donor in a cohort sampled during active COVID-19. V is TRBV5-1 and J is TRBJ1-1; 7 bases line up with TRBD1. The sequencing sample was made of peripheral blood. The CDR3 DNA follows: TGCGCCAGCAGCCTGCACAGACAGGGAGGTGGCACTGAAGCTTTCTTT. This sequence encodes CASSLHRQGGGTEAFF.